This T cell receptor (beta chain) was recorded in a study of graft-versus-host responses after intestinal transplantation. Study as a whole: Uniformly, recipients were administered anti-thymocyte globulin induction with subsequent tacrolimus and steroids for about 3 years.

Method: immunoSEQ multiplex PCR; TCRdb's copy keeps in-frame clones and lacks some. The table has roughly 9,000 clones, 25% to 40% seen once; the top ten hold about 5%. Study observations and caveats: Recipient marrow showed GvH clones, some seen first in ileum or blood.

V lost 4 bases, J lost 7 bases, and 8 bases stayed unmatched. CDR3 length: 15 amino acids. Germline V gene sequence: CDR1 SGHAT, CDR2 FQNNGV. The table lists this clone with a few counts. The chain uses TRBV11-2 and TRBJ2-1; TRBD2 matches at 9 bases. The receptor was isolated from a human patient who received an intestinal transplant. The sample was alloreactive CD4+ T cells from a mixed lymphocyte reaction culture, taken before intestinal transplant. The subset was: CFSE-low proliferating T cells sorted from approximately six-day pre-transplant mixed lymphocyte reaction (GvH or HvG direction). The CDR3 DNA reads TGTGCCAGCAGCTCATCCGGGACTAGCAGGAATGAGCAGTTCTTC. This gives the protein CASSSSGTSRNEQFF.